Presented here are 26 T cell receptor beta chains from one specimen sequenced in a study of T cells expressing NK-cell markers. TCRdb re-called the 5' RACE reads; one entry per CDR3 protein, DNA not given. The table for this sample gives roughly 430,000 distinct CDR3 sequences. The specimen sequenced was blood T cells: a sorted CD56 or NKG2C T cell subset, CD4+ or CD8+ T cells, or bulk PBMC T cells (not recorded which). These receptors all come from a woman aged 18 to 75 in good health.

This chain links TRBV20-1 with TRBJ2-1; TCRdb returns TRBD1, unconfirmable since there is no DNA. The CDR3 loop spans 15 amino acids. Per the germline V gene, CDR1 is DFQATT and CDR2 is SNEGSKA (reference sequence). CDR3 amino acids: CSARDTAYPGYEQFF.

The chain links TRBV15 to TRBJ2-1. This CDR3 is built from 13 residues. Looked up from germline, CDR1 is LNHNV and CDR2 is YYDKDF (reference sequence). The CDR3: CATSRDRRNEQFF.

Here the CDR3 reads CASSLFIGQRQETQYF. The V and J genes are TRBV11-2 and TRBJ2-5; TCRdb lists TRBD1, though no DNA is available to test this call. The germline V gene has CDR1 SGHAT and CDR2 FQNNGV. CDR3 length equals 16 residues. Using reference TRBV11-2 and TRBJ2-5 for the parts outside the CDR3, the full variable domain is EAGVAQSPRYKIIEKRQSVAFWCNPISGHATLYWYQQILGQGPKLLIQFQNNGVVDDSQLPKDRFSAERLKGVDSTLKIQPAKLEDSAVYLCASSLFIGQRQETQYFGPGTRLLVL.

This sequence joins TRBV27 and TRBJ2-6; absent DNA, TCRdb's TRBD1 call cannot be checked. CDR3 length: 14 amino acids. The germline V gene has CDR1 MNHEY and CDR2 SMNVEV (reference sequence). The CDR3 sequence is CASSRVSGANVLTF.

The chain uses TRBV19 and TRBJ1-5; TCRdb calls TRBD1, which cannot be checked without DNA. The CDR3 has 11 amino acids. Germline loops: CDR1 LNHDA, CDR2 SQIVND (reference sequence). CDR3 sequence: CASSDRDIQHF.

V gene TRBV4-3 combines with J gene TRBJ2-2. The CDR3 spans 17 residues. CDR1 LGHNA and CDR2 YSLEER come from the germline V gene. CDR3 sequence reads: CASSHDLVPMNTGELFF.

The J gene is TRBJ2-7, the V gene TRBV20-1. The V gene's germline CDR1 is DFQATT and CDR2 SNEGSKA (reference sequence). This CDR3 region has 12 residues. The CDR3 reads CSADTISYEQYF.

The CDR3 sequence: CSASSAGGGAKNIQYF. This chain connects TRBV20-1 to TRBJ2-4; TCRdb returns TRBD2, unconfirmable since there is no DNA. This CDR3 is 16 amino acids long. Germline V gene sequence: CDR1 DFQATT, CDR2 SNEGSKA (reference sequence).

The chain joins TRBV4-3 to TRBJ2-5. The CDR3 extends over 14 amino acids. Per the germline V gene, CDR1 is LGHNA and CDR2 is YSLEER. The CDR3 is CASSLLGRVETQYF.

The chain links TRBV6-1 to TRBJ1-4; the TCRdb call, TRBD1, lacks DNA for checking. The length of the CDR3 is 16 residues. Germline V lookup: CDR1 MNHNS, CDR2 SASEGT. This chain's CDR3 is CASSPQGVATNEKLFF.

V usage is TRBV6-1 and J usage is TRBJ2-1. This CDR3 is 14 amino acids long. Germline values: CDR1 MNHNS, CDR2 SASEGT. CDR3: CASRDSGTFYEQFF.

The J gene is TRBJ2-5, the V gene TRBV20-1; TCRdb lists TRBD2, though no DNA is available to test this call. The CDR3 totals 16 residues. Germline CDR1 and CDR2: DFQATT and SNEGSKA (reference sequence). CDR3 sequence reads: CSARDQAGGPRETQYF.

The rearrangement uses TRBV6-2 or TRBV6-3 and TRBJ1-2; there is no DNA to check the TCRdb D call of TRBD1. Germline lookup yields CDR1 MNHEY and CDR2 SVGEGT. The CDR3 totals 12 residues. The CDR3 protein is CASNQGNYGYTF.

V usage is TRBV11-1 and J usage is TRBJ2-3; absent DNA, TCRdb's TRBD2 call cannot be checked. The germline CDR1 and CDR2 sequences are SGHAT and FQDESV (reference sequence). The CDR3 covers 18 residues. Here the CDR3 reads CASSAKPRLAGQRDTQYF.

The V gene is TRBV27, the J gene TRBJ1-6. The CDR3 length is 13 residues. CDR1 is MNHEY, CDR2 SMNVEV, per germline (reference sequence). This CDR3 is CASSRHNNSPLHF.

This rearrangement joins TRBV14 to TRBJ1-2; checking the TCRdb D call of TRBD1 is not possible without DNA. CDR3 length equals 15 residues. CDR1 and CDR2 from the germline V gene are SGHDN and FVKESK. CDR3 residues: CASSREQGAIYGYTF.

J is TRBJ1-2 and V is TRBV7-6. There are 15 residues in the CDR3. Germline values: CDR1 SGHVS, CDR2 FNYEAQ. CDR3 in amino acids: CASSLAGASSYGYTF.

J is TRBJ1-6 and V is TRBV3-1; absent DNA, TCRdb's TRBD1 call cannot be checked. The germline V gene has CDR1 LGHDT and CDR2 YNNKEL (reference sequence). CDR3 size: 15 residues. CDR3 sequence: CASSPVRDLGSPLHF. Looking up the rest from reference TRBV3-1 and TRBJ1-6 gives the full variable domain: DTAVSQTPKYLVTQMGNDKSIKCEQNLGHDTMYWYKQDSKKFLKIMFSYNNKELIINETVPNRFSPKSPDKAHLNLHINSLELGDSAVYFCASSPVRDLGSPLHFGNGTRLTVT.

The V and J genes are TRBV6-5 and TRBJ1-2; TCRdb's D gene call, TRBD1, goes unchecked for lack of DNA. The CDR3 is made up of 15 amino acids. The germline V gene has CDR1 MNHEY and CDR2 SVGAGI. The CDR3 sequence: CASSYSAGPRYGYTF.

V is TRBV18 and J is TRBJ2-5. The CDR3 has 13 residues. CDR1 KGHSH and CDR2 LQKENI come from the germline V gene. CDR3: CASSMGNEETQYF.

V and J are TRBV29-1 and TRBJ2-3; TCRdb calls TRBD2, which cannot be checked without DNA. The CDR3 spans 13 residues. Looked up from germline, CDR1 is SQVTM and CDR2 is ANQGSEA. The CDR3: CSVEGRQGNTQYF.

The CDR3 protein is CASSLRGFQDTQYF. This chain links TRBV5-4 with TRBJ2-3; the D gene TCRdb calls, TRBD1, cannot be checked with no DNA. The CDR3 has 14 amino acids. CDR1 SGHNT and CDR2 YYREEE come from the germline V gene (reference sequence).

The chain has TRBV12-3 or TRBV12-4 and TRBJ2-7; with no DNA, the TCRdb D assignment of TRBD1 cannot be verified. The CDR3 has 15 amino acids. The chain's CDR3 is CASSLGRRWDRDKHF.

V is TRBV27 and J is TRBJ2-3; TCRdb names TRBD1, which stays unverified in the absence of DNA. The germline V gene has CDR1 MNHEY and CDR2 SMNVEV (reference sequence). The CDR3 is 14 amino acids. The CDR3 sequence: CASSYPPLTDTQYF.

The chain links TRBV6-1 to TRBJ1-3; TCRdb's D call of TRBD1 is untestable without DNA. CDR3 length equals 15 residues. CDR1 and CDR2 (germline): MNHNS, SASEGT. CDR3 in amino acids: CASTTGGSSGNTIYF.

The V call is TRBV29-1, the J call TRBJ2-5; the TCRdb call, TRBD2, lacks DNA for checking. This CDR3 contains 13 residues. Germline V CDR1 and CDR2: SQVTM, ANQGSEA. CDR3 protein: CSVIPGLKETQYF.